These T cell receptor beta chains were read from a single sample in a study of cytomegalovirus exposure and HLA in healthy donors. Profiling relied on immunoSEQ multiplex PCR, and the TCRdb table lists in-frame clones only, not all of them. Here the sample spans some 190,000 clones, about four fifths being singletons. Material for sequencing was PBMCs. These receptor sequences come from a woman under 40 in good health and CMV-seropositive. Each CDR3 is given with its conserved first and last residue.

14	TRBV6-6	CASSLGLAGGPQFF
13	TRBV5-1	CASQVEGGNTIYF
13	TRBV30	CAGRGLPGSPLHF
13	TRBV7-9	CASIPDGAYEQYF
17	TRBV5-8	CASSLGGVRLSGNTIYF
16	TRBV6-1	CASSEGIDSVNYGYTF
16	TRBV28	CASSPSGTSGINEQFF
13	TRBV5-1	CASSLVPGYEQYF
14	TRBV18	CASSQTSGRGEQYF
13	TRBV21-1	CASRARGLTKEDF
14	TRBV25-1	CASSDPRGNEKLFF
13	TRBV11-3	CASSPTRGYEQYF
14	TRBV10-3	CAIRGGGAPYGYTF
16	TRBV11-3	CASSSRWSPMNTEAFF
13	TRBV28	CASRAGASYEQYF
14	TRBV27	CARRPGQGREKLFF
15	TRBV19	CASSILPSYNTEAFF
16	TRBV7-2	CASTLLAGGGTDTQYF
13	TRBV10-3	CAISVERSYEQYF
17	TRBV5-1	CASSSRDRGIFGYGYTF
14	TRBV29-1	CSVVSGSSNQPQHF
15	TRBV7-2	CASRIPTGEDYGYTF
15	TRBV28	CASSSPSTANSPLHF
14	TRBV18	CASSPSITNTEAFF
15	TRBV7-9	CASSLDAGRNNEQFF
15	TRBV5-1	CASRSYGQGNTEAFF
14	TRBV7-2	CASSLDRYTDTQYF
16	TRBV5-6	CASSLASGEGTDTQYF
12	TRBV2	CAIRGGYNEQFF
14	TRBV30	CAWSRTERQETQYF
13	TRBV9	CASSVGLEYEQYF
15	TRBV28	CASSATSGGPDTQYF
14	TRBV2	CASSGSSVGNEQFF
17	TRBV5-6	CASSFGSLFREYNEQFF
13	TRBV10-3	CAITSRPGGEQYF
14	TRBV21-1	CASSKGTGQDEQYF
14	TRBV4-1	CASSDGFPTYEQYF
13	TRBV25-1	CASSEAGFYEQYF
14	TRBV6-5	CASSTGGGNQPQHF
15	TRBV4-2	CASSQDYRGRKEAFF
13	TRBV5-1	CASRRTGQYEAFF
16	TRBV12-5	CASGSYWDNQAYEQYF
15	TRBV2	CASSEIAASYNEQFF
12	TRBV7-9	CASSSQVYGYTF
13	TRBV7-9	CASSPRTDYGYTF
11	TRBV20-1	CSARRSGGYTF
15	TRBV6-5	CASFPGQGSRGTQYF
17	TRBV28	CASSLGGSGSVHNEQFF
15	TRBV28	CASSFPKSSYNEQFF
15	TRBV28	CASSLATGGKNIQYF
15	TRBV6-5	CASSQSGTALLEQYF
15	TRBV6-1	CASSTGTLEGNTIYF